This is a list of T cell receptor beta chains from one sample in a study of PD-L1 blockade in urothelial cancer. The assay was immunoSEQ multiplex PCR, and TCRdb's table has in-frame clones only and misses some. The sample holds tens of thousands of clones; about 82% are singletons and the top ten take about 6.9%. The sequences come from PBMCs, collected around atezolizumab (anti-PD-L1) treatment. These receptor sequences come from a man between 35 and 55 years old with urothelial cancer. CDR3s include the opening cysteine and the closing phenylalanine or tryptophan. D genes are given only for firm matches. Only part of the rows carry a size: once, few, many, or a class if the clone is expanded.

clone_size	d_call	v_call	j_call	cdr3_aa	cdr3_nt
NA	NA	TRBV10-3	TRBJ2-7	CAISDSTGGNKYF	TGTGCCATCAGTGACTCAACTGGCGGAAACAAGTACTTC
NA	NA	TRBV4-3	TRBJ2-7	CASSQESGSSYEQYF	TGCGCCAGCAGCCAAGAAAGCGGTAGCTCCTACGAGCAGTACTTC
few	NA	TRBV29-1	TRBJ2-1	CSVELRMNEQFF	TGCAGCGTTGAACTGCGGATGAATGAGCAGTTCTTC
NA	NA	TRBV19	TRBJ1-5	CASSMQGNQPQHF	TGTGCCAGTAGTATGCAGGGAAATCAGCCCCAGCATTTT
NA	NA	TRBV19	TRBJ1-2	CASSDSYGYTF	TGTGCCAGTAGTGACAGCTATGGCTACACCTTC
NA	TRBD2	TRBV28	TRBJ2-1	CASRVAGGLGEQFF	TGTGCCAGCAGGGTAGCGGGAGGGTTGGGTGAGCAGTTCTTC
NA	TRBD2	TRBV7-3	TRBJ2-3	CASRVSGSTDTQYF	TGTGCCAGCAGGGTTAGCGGGAGCACAGATACGCAGTATTTT
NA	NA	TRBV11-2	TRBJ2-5	CASSPSIQETQYF	TGTGCCAGCAGCCCATCCATCCAAGAGACCCAGTACTTC
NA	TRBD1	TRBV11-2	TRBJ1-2	CASIQGQGAGGYTF	TGTGCCAGCATCCAGGGGCAGGGGGCCGGTGGCTACACCTTC
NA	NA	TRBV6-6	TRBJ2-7	CASSGQGHPYEQYF	TGTGCCAGCAGTGGTCAGGGACATCCCTACGAGCAGTACTTC
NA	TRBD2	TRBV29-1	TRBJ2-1	CSVGPGGDDEQFF	TGCAGCGTTGGGCCGGGAGGGGATGATGAGCAGTTCTTC
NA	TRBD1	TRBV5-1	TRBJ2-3	CASSTSGTGPDTQYF	TGCGCCAGCAGCACCTCCGGGACAGGGCCAGATACGCAGTATTTT
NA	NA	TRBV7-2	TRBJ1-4	CASSLLEGMGKLFF	TGTGCCAGCAGCTTATTAGAGGGAATGGGAAAACTGTTTTTT
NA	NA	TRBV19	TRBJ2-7	CASSTGSYEQYF	TGTGCCAGTAGTACGGGATCCTACGAGCAGTACTTC
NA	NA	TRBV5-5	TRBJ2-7	CASSSNDRVSYEQYF	TGTGCCAGCAGCTCGAATGACAGAGTTTCCTACGAGCAGTACTTC
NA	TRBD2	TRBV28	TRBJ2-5	CASSFGTSGGQETQYF	TGTGCCAGCAGTTTTGGGACTAGCGGAGGGCAGGAGACCCAGTACTTC
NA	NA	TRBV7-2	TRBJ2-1	CASSPYTRGDEQFF	TGTGCCAGCAGCCCCTACACCAGGGGAGATGAGCAGTTCTTC
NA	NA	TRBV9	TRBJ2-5	CASSVGAETQYF	TGTGCCAGCAGCGTAGGGGCAGAGACCCAGTACTTC
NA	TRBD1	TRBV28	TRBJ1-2	CASHRRGLGGYTF	TGTGCCAGCCATAGGAGGGGGCTAGGTGGCTACACCTTC
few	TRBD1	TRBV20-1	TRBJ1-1	CSASRGRVAFF	TGCAGTGCTAGCAGGGGGCGCGTGGCTTTCTTT
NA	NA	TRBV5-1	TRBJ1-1	CASSFPDNTEAFF	TGCGCCAGCAGCTTCCCAGATAACACTGAAGCTTTCTTT
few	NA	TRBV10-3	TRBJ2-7	CAISGRGTYEQYF	TGTGCCATCAGTGGCAGGGGCACCTACGAGCAGTACTTC
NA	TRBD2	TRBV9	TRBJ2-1	CASSTGLASSYNEQFF	TGTGCCAGCAGCACGGGACTAGCCTCATCCTACAATGAGCAGTTCTTC
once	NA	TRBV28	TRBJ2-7	CASSPSPRIYEQYF	TGTGCCAGCAGTCCCTCCCCTAGGATCTACGAGCAGTACTTC
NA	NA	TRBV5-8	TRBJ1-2	CASSERSRGGYTF	TGTGCCAGCAGCGAACGAAGCCGGGGAGGCTACACCTTC
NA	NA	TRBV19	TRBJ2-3	CASSTASDTQYF	TGTGCCAGTAGCACAGCTTCAGATACGCAGTATTTT
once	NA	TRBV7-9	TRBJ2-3	CASSFGIAASTDTQYF	TGTGCCAGCAGCTTTGGTATAGCAGCTAGCACAGATACGCAGTATTTT
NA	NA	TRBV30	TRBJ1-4	CAWDGGQGEKLFF	TGTGCCTGGGATGGTGGGCAAGGTGAAAAACTGTTTTTT
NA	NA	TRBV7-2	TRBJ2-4	CASRQDLKNIQYF	TGTGCCAGCAGACAGGACCTCAAAAACATTCAGTACTTC
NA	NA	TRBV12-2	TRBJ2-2	CASRRDGELFF	TGTGCAAGTCGCCGAGACGGGGAGCTGTTTTTT
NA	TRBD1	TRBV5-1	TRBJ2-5	CASSLRGQETQYF	TGCGCCAGCAGCTTAAGGGGACAGGAGACCCAGTACTTC
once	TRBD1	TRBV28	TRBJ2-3	CASTYEAGGADTQYF	TGTGCCAGCACTTATGAGGCAGGGGGTGCAGATACGCAGTATTTT
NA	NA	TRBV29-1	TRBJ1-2	CSAEAGGGYTF	TGCAGCGCCGAGGCCGGGGGGGGCTACACCTTC
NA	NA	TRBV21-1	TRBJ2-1	CAILERHGNNEQFF	TGTGCCATTTTGGAGCGTCACGGTAACAATGAGCAGTTCTTC
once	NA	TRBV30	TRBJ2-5	CAWSGTRARAGETQYF	TGTGCCTGGAGTGGGACCCGTGCAAGGGCAGGGGAGACCCAGTACTTC
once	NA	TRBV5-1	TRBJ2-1	CASSLQGSTYNEQFF	TGCGCCAGCAGCTTGCAGGGATCAACCTACAATGAGCAGTTCTTC
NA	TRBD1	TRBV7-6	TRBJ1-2	CASSPRGRQGVGENGYTF	TGTGCCAGCAGCCCCCGGGGACGACAGGGAGTAGGGGAAAATGGCTACACCTTC
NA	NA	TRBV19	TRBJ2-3	CASTGGGRSTDTQYF	TGTGCCAGTACGGGGGGCGGCCGTAGCACAGATACGCAGTATTTT
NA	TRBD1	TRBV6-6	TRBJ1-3	CASVGQALSGNTIYF	TGTGCCAGTGTTGGACAGGCGCTCTCTGGAAACACCATATATTTT
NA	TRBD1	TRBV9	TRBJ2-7	CASSVEDRETHEQYF	TGTGCCAGCAGCGTCGAGGACAGGGAAACCCACGAGCAGTACTTC
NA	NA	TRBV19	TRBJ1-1	CASSIGSVSEAFF	TGTGCCAGTAGTATAGGAAGCGTTTCTGAAGCTTTCTTT
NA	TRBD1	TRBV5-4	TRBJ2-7	CASSFQGAHEQYF	TGTGCCAGCAGCTTCCAGGGGGCGCACGAGCAGTACTTC
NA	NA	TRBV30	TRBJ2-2	CAWSKRRNTGELFF	TGTGCCTGGAGCAAACGTAGGAACACCGGGGAGCTGTTTTTT
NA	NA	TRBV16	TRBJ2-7	CASSFRQPGDEQYF	TGTGCCAGCAGCTTCCGACAGCCCGGAGACGAGCAGTACTTC
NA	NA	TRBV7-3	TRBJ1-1	CASSLQGMNTEAFF	TGTGCCAGCAGCCTACAGGGAATGAACACTGAAGCTTTCTTT
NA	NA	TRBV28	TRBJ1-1	CASTLEGTSTEAFF	TGTGCCAGCACCCTGGAGGGTACCTCCACTGAAGCTTTCTTT
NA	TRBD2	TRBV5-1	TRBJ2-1	CASSWISGRVNEQFF	TGCGCCAGCAGCTGGATTAGCGGGAGGGTCAATGAGCAGTTCTTC
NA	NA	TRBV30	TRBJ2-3	CAWSLTSDTQYF	TGTGCCTGGAGTTTGACTTCAGATACGCAGTATTTT
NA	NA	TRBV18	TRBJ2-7	CASSGGTEIGLAYEQYF	TGTGCCAGCTCAGGGGGCACCGAAATAGGTCTTGCCTACGAGCAGTACTTC
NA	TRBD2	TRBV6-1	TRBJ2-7	CASTSGSSRVYEQYF	TGTGCCAGCACTAGCGGGAGCTCGAGGGTCTACGAGCAGTACTTC
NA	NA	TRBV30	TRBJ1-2	CAWIVEEGGYTF	TGTGCCTGGATTGTGGAGGAGGGGGGCTACACCTTC
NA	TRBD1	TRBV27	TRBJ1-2	CASRPYTGQKTGYTF	TGTGCCAGCAGGCCATACACGGGACAGAAGACCGGCTACACCTTC
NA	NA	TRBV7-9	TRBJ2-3	CASSLMGADTQYF	TGTGCCAGCAGCTTAATGGGGGCCGATACGCAGTATTTT